One and the same sample provided the 25 T cell receptor beta chains below, sequenced in a study of T cell responses to AZD1222 COVID-19 vaccine. Libraries were prepared by immunoSEQ multiplex PCR; TCRdb keeps only in-frame clonotypes and omits some of them. The sample consists of about 140,000 clones, roughly 92% of them appearing once. The material sequenced was peripheral blood, taken 28 days after the second AZD1222 dose. The receptors stem from an adult who received the AZD1222 COVID-19 vaccine.

The rearrangement uses TRBV19 and TRBJ1-1, with 10 bases identical to TRBD1. J was trimmed by 5 bases and V by 3 bases; bases with no gene match: 3. The CDR3 length is 14 residues. The germline CDR1 and CDR2 sequences are LNHDA and SQIVND (reference sequence). CDR3 region: CASSIRTGGTEAFF. DNA of the CDR3: TGTGCCAGTAGTATCCGGACAGGGGGGACTGAAGCTTTCTTT.

In this sample, this clone turned up once. The gene calls are TRBV5-8 and TRBJ1-2; D is possibly TRBD1 (6 bases). Germline V gene data show CDR1 as SGHTS and CDR2 as YDEGEE. This CDR3 spans 14 amino acids. With 4 bases removed from V and 2 bases from J, the gap between germline ends came to 12 bases. This CDR3 is CASSRQELNYGYTF. CDR3 DNA: TGTGCCAGCAGCCGACAGGAACTGAACTATGGCTACACCTTC. Filled out from reference TRBV5-8 and TRBJ1-2, the complete variable domain reads EAGVTQSPTHLIKTRGQQATLRCSPISGHTSVYWYQQALGLGLQFLLWYDEGEERNRGNFPPRFSGRQFPNYSSELNVNALELEDSALYLCASSRQELNYGYTFGSGTRLTVV.

V and J are TRBV4-2 and TRBJ1-6, with no clear D. The CDR3 covers 13 residues. The V gene's germline CDR1 is LGHNA and CDR2 YNFKEQ. V gave up 0 bases and J gave up 9 bases, with 6 bases separating them. Written as DNA, the CDR3 is TGTGCCAGCAGCCAAGAAGGAGGTTCACCCCTCCACTTT. Translating it yields CASSQEGGSPLHF.

The genes are TRBV5-1 and TRBJ1-1; the match to TRBD1 covers 8 bases. The CDR3 runs 15 residues. From germline, CDR1 is SGHRS and CDR2 YFSETQ. Unmatched junction bases numbered 17, after V lost 5 bases and J lost 11 bases. The CDR3: CASRPSTGEAPNAFF. The DNA for the CDR3 is TGCGCCAGCAGGCCATCGACAGGGGAAGCTCCGAATGCTTTCTTT.

The chain recombines TRBV18 with TRBJ1-2, with D perhaps matching TRBD1 (5 bases). Trimming took 1 base from V and 2 from J, leaving 8 bases between them. The CDR3 is 14 residues long. Per the germline V gene, CDR1 is KGHSH and CDR2 is LQKENI. CDR3 coding DNA: TGTGCCAGCTCACCACGGGGCGAGAACTATGGCTACACCTTC. Amino acid sequence: CASSPRGENYGYTF. Full variable domain (rest looked up from reference TRBV18 and TRBJ1-2): NAGVMQNPRHLVRRRGQEARLRCSPMKGHSHVYWYRQLPEEGLKFMVYLQKENIIDESGMPKERFSAEFPKEGPSILRIQQVVRGDSAAYFCASSPRGENYGYTFGSGTRLTVV.

J is TRBJ1-4 and V is TRBV24-1, with D maybe TRBD1 (5 bases). V lost 4 bases and J lost 8, with 13 bases in between. CDR3 size: 14 residues. Germline values: CDR1 KGHDR, CDR2 SFDVKD. The CDR3 DNA is TGTGCCACCAGTGACACAGGATTTGAAGAAAAACTGTTTTTT. Translated: CATSDTGFEEKLFF.

The chain joins TRBV2 to TRBJ2-6, with TRBD1 identical over 7 bases. CDR1 is SNHLY and CDR2 is FYNNEI in the germline V gene. The CDR3 sequence is 16 residues long. V shed 10 bases, J shed 0 bases, and the junction held 9 bases outside the gene matches. The CDR3 here is CAKGQATGSGANVLTF. CDR3 nucleotide sequence: TGTGCCAAAGGACAGGCGACCGGCTCTGGGGCCAACGTCCTGACTTTC.

The CDR3 DNA follows: TGCGCCAGCAGCCTAGGGACCACAGATACGCAGTATTTT. Its protein product is CASSLGTTDTQYF. V usage is TRBV4-3 and J usage is TRBJ2-3; D possibly matches TRBD1 or TRBD2 (5 bases each). CDR3 size: 13 residues. Germline V gene lookup returns CDR1 LGHNA and CDR2 YSLEER. V was pared by 4 bases and J by 2 bases, with 7 bases between.

The chain recombines TRBV19 with TRBJ1-5; D remains unclear. The CDR3 extends over 15 amino acids. V lost 3 bases and J 0 bases, leaving 9 bases between the germline ends. The germline gives CDR1 LNHDA, CDR2 SQIVND (reference sequence). In DNA form, the CDR3 reads TGTGCCAGTAGTATGTCCAGGAATAGCAATCAGCCCCAGCATTTT. It is translated as CASSMSRNSNQPQHF.

The V and J genes are TRBV9 and TRBJ2-1; 7 bases map to TRBD1. The length of the CDR3 is 15 residues. CDR1 SGDLS and CDR2 YYNGEE come from the germline V gene. Trimming cost V 1 base and J 7 bases; bases outside gene matches: 8. The CDR3 loop is CASSVRQGRTNEQFF. Written as DNA, the CDR3 is TGTGCCAGCAGCGTAAGACAGGGACGGACGAATGAGCAGTTCTTC.

This chain links TRBV28 with TRBJ1-5; 7 nucleotides align to TRBD1. Losses at the gene ends were 1 base for V and 3 bases for J; bases not matched to a gene: 9. CDR3 length equals 17 residues. CDR1 is MDHEN and CDR2 is SYDVKM in the germline V gene. The CDR3 loop is CASSLFAAGGYNQPQHF. Written as DNA, the CDR3 is TGTGCCAGCAGTTTATTCGCCGCAGGGGGTTACAATCAGCCCCAGCATTTT.

V usage is TRBV5-1 and J usage is TRBJ1-3; D remains ambiguous. V gave up 0 bases and J gave up 4 bases, with 8 bases separating them. This CDR3 region has 14 residues. Germline CDR1 is SGHRS and CDR2 is YFSETQ. CDR3 loop: CASSLGGRGNTIYF. The CDR3 DNA sequence: TGCGCCAGCAGCTTGGGAGGGCGAGGAAACACCATATATTTT.

The CDR3 region has the DNA TGTGCCAGCAGCACTCAGACGTGGAATGAGCAGTTCTTC. Protein: CASSTQTWNEQFF. The genes are TRBV9 and TRBJ2-1; D not certain. CDR1 and CDR2 from the germline V gene are SGDLS and YYNGEE. CDR3 length: 13 residues. The ends were cut back, 4 bases at V and 7 bases at J, with 12 bases in the middle.

The chain uses TRBV7-9 and TRBJ2-7; maybe TRBD2 (7 bases). CDR3 length: 15 amino acids. Germline CDR1 and CDR2: SEHNR and FQNEAQ (reference sequence). V was trimmed by 5 bases and J by 4 bases, leaving 18 bases between them. The CDR3 protein is CASSVGGGESYEQYF. CDR3 nucleotide sequence: TGTGCCAGCAGCGTTGGGGGGGGCGAGTCATACGAGCAGTACTTC. Supplemented by reference TRBV7-9 and TRBJ2-7, the full variable domain reads DTGVSQNPRHKITKRGQNVTFRCDPISEHNRLYWYRQTLGQGPEFLTYFQNEAQLEKSRLLSDRFSAERPKGSFSTLEIQRTEQGDSAMYLCASSVGGGESYEQYFGPGTRLTVT.

This clone appeared a single time. This sequence joins TRBV5-4 and TRBJ1-2, with 8 bases lining up with TRBD1. With 3 bases clipped from V and 7 bases from J, the junction kept 11 bases outside the gene matches. Germline CDR1 and CDR2: SGHNT and YYREEE (reference sequence). The CDR3 sequence is 15 residues long. The CDR3 DNA sequence: TGTGCCAGCAGCTCTCTTATCAGGGGGCTATCTGGCTACACCTTC. This gives the protein CASSSLIRGLSGYTF. The complete variable domain, with remaining parts taken from reference TRBV5-4 and TRBJ1-2, reads ETGVTQSPTHLIKTRGQQVTLRCSSQSGHNTVSWYQQALGQGPQFIFQYYREEENGRGNFPPRFSGLQFPNYSSELNVNALELDDSALYLCASSSLIRGLSGYTFGSGTRLTVV.

The rearrangement joins TRBV19 to TRBJ1-3; unclear D gene. CDR3 length: 13 amino acids. V lost 4 bases to trimming and J lost 0 bases, with 4 bases between them. In germline, CDR1 is LNHDA, CDR2 SQIVND (reference sequence). The CDR3 loop reads CASSKDSGNTIYF. CDR3 sequence (DNA): TGTGCCAGTAGTAAAGACTCTGGAAACACCATATATTTT.

In this sample, this clone turned up once. The rearrangement joins TRBV2 to TRBJ1-5, with a tentative D call TRBD1 (5 bases). CDR3 length: 13 amino acids. V gave up 5 bases and J gave up 8 bases, with 13 bases separating them. Germline V lookup: CDR1 SNHLY, CDR2 FYNNEI. Here the CDR3 reads CASSSGLGEPQHF. In nucleotides, the CDR3 is TGTGCCAGCAGTTCAGGGCTCGGGGAGCCCCAGCATTTT.

This rearrangement joins TRBV7-6 to TRBJ2-5; possibly TRBD1 or TRBD2 for D (6 bases each). This CDR3 contains 16 residues. The germline V gene encodes CDR1 SGHVS and CDR2 FNYEAQ. V was shortened by 1 base and J by 4 bases, with 16 bases between the two germline ends. This chain's CDR3 is CASSLVSRGARETQYF. Written as DNA, the CDR3 is TGTGCCAGCAGCTTAGTATCGAGGGGGGCTCGAGAGACCCAGTACTTC. Together with reference TRBV7-6 and TRBJ2-5, the CDR3 gives the full variable domain: GAGVSQSPRYKVTKRGQDVALRCDPISGHVSLYWYRQALGQGPEFLTYFNYEAQQDKSGLPNDRFSAERPEGSISTLTIQRTEQRDSAMYRCASSLVSRGARETQYFGPGTRLLVL.

The rearrangement joins TRBV5-1 to TRBJ2-3; 9 nucleotides match TRBD2. The CDR3 is 17 amino acids. J gave up 0 bases and V 0 bases, and 5 bases lay outside the gene matches. Germline V gene data show CDR1 as SGHRS and CDR2 as YFSETQ. The CDR3 nucleotides read TGCGCCAGCAGCTTGGACCCTAGCGGGACGAGCACAGATACGCAGTATTTT. Translating gives CASSLDPSGTSTDTQYF.

V usage is TRBV7-6 and J usage is TRBJ1-3, with D perhaps matching TRBD1 (5 bases). V lost 5 bases and J lost 1, with 15 bases in between. The CDR3 extends over 16 amino acids. The V gene's germline CDR1 is SGHVS and CDR2 FNYEAQ. CDR3 bases: TGTGCCAGCAGCGTCTCAATCGGGGGGTCTGGAAACACCATATATTTT. Translating gives CASSVSIGGSGNTIYF.

This rearrangement joins TRBV11-1 to TRBJ2-5, with D possibly matching TRBD2 (6 bases). This CDR3 is 14 amino acids long. Germline V gene data show CDR1 as SGHAT and CDR2 as FQDESV (reference sequence). V was shortened by 4 bases and J by 1 base, with 10 bases between the two germline ends. The CDR3 DNA sequence: TGTGCCAGCAGCTCTCGGGACTCCCAAGAGACCCAGTACTTC. It translates to CASSSRDSQETQYF.

This chain uses TRBV7-2 with TRBJ1-5; D is unclear. The V end lost 4 bases, the J end lost 1 base, and 2 bases lay between the germline ends. The CDR3 loop spans 12 amino acids. Germline values: CDR1 SGHTA, CDR2 FQGNSA. The CDR3 bases are TGTGCCAGCAGCTACAGCAATCAGCCCCAGCATTTT. Its protein is CASSYSNQPQHF.

The chain has TRBV29-1 and TRBJ2-3, with 7 positions matching TRBD2. Unmatched junction bases numbered 1, after V lost 0 bases and J lost 4 bases. Per the germline V gene, CDR1 is SQVTM and CDR2 is ANQGSEA. CDR3 length: 13 amino acids. The CDR3 bases are TGCAGCGTTGAAGAAGGGAGGGCAGATACGCAGTATTTT. This sequence encodes CSVEEGRADTQYF.

The chain employs TRBV13 and TRBJ2-1; D is undetermined. The V end lost 5 bases, the J end lost 0 bases, and 14 bases lay between the germline ends. Germline lookup yields CDR1 PRHDT and CDR2 FYEKMQ (reference sequence). The CDR3 is 16 amino acids. CDR3 region: CASSPRLGSSYNEQFF. CDR3 nucleotides: TGTGCCAGCAGCCCGAGGCTCGGTAGCTCCTACAATGAGCAGTTCTTC.

The chain has TRBV9 and TRBJ1-2; 11 bases agree with TRBD1. Unmatched junction bases numbered 9, after V lost 0 bases and J lost 8 bases. CDR1 is SGDLS, CDR2 YYNGEE, per germline. This CDR3 region has 16 residues. CDR3 region: CASSVEGQGALWGYTF. The CDR3 DNA reads as TGTGCCAGCAGCGTAGAAGGACAGGGGGCATTGTGGGGCTACACCTTC.